Each of the 28 T cell receptor beta chains below was sequenced from the same sample in a study of blood T cell repertoires in COVID-19. The repertoire was sequenced with immunoSEQ multiplex PCR; TCRdb's copy has only in-frame clones and lacks some. The data show fewer than 600,000 clones, with roughly 89% seen just once and about 0.91% held by the top ten. Sample: peripheral blood. The receptors derive from a man younger than 35 with COVID-19, enrolled during active disease.

J is TRBJ2-3 and V is TRBV12-3 or TRBV12-4; D uncertain. Between the trimmed V and J ends, which lost 6 bases and 6 bases, there was a span of 13 bases. The CDR3 is 13 amino acids. The chain's CDR3 is CASRLTQADTQYF. CDR3 nucleotides: TGTGCCAGCAGGCTAACTCAGGCGGATACGCAGTATTTT.

V and J are TRBV6-5 and TRBJ2-7; no clear D. Germline V lookup: CDR1 MNHEY, CDR2 SVGAGI. V lost 7 bases to trimming and J lost 0 bases, with 10 bases between them. The CDR3 runs 13 residues. The DNA of the CDR3 is TGTGCCAGCACCTTTAGCCGCTCCTACGAGCAGTACTTC. Translation gives CASTFSRSYEQYF.

This clone has at least ten counts. The rearrangement joins TRBV2 to TRBJ1-1; D might be TRBD1 (6 bases). This CDR3 is 13 amino acids long. The V gene lost 8 bases and the J gene lost 5 bases, with 15 bases spanning the gap. In germline, CDR1 is SNHLY, CDR2 FYNNEI. This chain's CDR3 is CASRGHYMTEAFF. CDR3 sequence (DNA): TGTGCCAGCCGGGGACACTATATGACTGAAGCTTTCTTT.

The gene calls are TRBV5-6 and TRBJ2-3, with TRBD1 matching 8 bases. The CDR3 length is 15 residues. V dropped 2 bases and J dropped 1; count of bases not matched to a gene: 3. Germline V gives CDR1 SGHDT, CDR2 YYEEEE. In DNA, the CDR3 is TGTGCCAGCAGCTTCGGACAGGGCCGCACAGATACGCAGTATTTT. Translation: CASSFGQGRTDTQYF.

The chain employs TRBV4-1 and TRBJ1-5; 9 nucleotides agree with TRBD1. V lost 3 bases and J lost 6; bases outside the gene matches: 9. The CDR3 length is 16 residues. Germline-derived CDR1 and CDR2 are MGHRA and YSYEKL. The DNA for the CDR3 is TGCGCCAGCAGCCAGGTAGGACAGGGGTTGGGTCAGCCCCAGCATTTT. Its translation is CASSQVGQGLGQPQHF.

This chain links TRBV12-5 with TRBJ1-1; D not resolved. The CDR3 consists of 15 residues. Germline CDR1 and CDR2: LGHNT and FRNRAP. V shed 1 base and J shed 7 bases, with 16 bases lying between them. The CDR3 DNA follows: TGTGCTAGTGGTTTGGCCCGTGGGAGCGAGAATGAAGCTTTCTTT. It encodes CASGLARGSENEAFF.

J is TRBJ2-7 and V is TRBV29-1; D gene uncertain. The CDR3 has 12 amino acids. Looked up from germline, CDR1 is SQVTM and CDR2 is ANQGSEA. The V end lost 6 bases, the J end lost 4 bases, and 13 bases lay between the germline ends. DNA of the CDR3: TGCAGCGTATTACAGCAGAATTACGAGCAGTACTTC. Protein: CSVLQQNYEQYF.

The V gene is TRBV6-2 or TRBV6-3, the J gene TRBJ2-1, with a possible D match to TRBD1 (6 bases). Trimming pared 2 bases from V and 6 bases from J, leaving 17 bases between. The CDR3 runs 16 residues. Germline-derived CDR1 and CDR2 are MNHEY and SVGEGT. For the CDR3, the DNA is TGTGCCAGCAGTTACGAGTGGGCCAGGGGTTCCAATGAGCAGTTCTTC. Translation: CASSYEWARGSNEQFF.

This chain links TRBV9 with TRBJ1-6, with 8 bases fitting TRBD1. V dropped 1 base and J dropped 7; count of bases not matched to a gene: 4. The CDR3 is 15 amino acids. Germline CDR1 is SGDLS and CDR2 is YYNGEE. The CDR3 loop is CASSVSGQDNSPLHF. The CDR3 nucleotides are TGTGCCAGCAGCGTATCGGGACAGGACAATTCACCCCTCCACTTT.

The chain couples TRBV3-1 (or the pseudogene TRBV3-2) to TRBJ1-1; 9 bases are a match to TRBD1. CDR3 length: 15 residues. J gave up 7 bases and V 3 bases, and 9 bases lay outside the gene matches. Per the germline V gene, CDR1 is LGHDT and CDR2 is YNNKEL (reference sequence). The CDR3 DNA sequence: TGTGCCAGCAGCCAGCGGGACAGGGTTCGTGGTGAAGCTTTCTTT. Its translation is CASSQRDRVRGEAFF.

The chain recombines TRBV11-3 with TRBJ2-3; TRBD2 matches at 8 bases. V shed 1 base, J shed 1 base, and the junction held 7 bases outside the gene matches. This CDR3 comprises 17 residues. Germline lookup yields CDR1 SGHNT and CDR2 YENEEA. The CDR3 DNA sequence: TGTGCCAGCAGCTTAGGACTTCGGGAGGGCCGCACAGATACGCAGTATTTT. Residues: CASSLGLREGRTDTQYF.

The chain uses TRBV5-1 and TRBJ2-5, with no clear D. With 0 bases removed from V and 2 bases from J, the gap between germline ends came to 5 bases. CDR1 SGHRS and CDR2 YFSETQ come from the germline V gene. This CDR3 has 13 amino acids. CDR3 residues: CASSLALQETQYF. The CDR3 DNA reads as TGCGCCAGCAGCTTGGCACTGCAAGAGACCCAGTACTTC.

The CDR3: CASSTLPGTRIEQFF. The CDR3 DNA reads as TGTGCCAGTAGTACCCTTCCCGGGACTAGAATTGAGCAGTTCTTC. The chain joins TRBV19 to TRBJ2-1; 8 bases agree with TRBD2. This CDR3 is built from 15 residues. V was clipped by 4 bases and J by 9 bases; unmatched bases: 11. Germline CDR1 and CDR2: LNHDA and SQIVND (reference sequence).

The chain uses TRBV11-2 and TRBJ1-6, with D possibly TRBD1 on 6 matching bases. Germline CDR1 reads SGHAT; CDR2 reads FQNNGV. The length of the CDR3 is 18 residues. Trimming left V 6 bases short and J 5 bases short, with 23 bases between. The chain's CDR3 is CASRRPTAGRGHNSPLHF. The CDR3 coding sequence is TGTGCCAGCAGAAGACCGACGGCGGGCAGGGGACATAATTCACCCCTCCACTTT.

V and J are TRBV19 and TRBJ2-7, with 11 bases matching TRBD2. The CDR3 runs to 15 residues. Per germline, CDR1 LNHDA and CDR2 SQIVND (reference sequence). V lost 10 bases, J lost 4 bases, and 12 bases stayed unmatched. The CDR3 here is CATSLAGGPRYEQYF. The CDR3 nucleotides read TGTGCCACTTCTTTAGCGGGAGGGCCTCGTTACGAGCAGTACTTC.

The gene calls are TRBV6-5 and TRBJ1-5; possibly TRBD1 for D (5 bases). Trimming took 7 bases from V and 1 from J, leaving 11 bases between them. The germline CDR1 and CDR2 sequences are MNHEY and SVGAGI. There are 14 residues in the CDR3. The CDR3 loop reads CASTGGQSNQPQHF. CDR3 nucleotide sequence: TGTGCCAGCACGGGGGGTCAAAGCAATCAGCCCCAGCATTTT.

This clone was observed a few times. This specimen includes other DNA sequences encoding the same CDR3. The chain is built from TRBV2 and TRBJ1-2, with 7 bases matching TRBD1. The CDR3 runs 13 residues. J gave up 3 bases and V 4 bases, and 2 bases lay outside the gene matches. CDR1 is SNHLY, CDR2 FYNNEI, per germline. DNA for the CDR3: TGTGCCAGCAGTGGACAGGGTGACTATGGCTACACCTTC. Its translation is CASSGQGDYGYTF.

The chain joins TRBV11-2 to TRBJ2-7; D ambiguous. The CDR3 has 18 residues. V lost 5 bases and J lost 0, with 23 bases in between. Germline CDR1 reads SGHAT; CDR2 reads FQNNGV. The chain's CDR3 is CASSPTFLTRQNSYEQYF. The CDR3, as DNA: TGTGCCAGCAGCCCAACCTTCCTGACGAGGCAGAACTCCTACGAGCAGTACTTC.

Here the CDR3 reads CAWSRDRGLRLNTEAFF. As DNA, the CDR3 is TGTGCCTGGAGTCGGGACAGGGGGCTCCGTTTAAACACTGAAGCTTTCTTT. V is TRBV30 and J is TRBJ1-1; 12 bases fit TRBD1. This CDR3 has 17 amino acids. Germline lookup yields CDR1 GTSNPN and CDR2 SVGIG (reference sequence). Losses at the gene ends were 2 bases for V and 2 bases for J; bases not matched to a gene: 9.

The chain employs TRBV4-1 and TRBJ2-3; D uncertain. Trimming left V 0 bases short and J 0 bases short, with 10 bases between. The CDR3 extends over 16 amino acids. Germline V gene data show CDR1 as MGHRA and CDR2 as YSYEKL. The CDR3 DNA is TGCGCCAGCAGCCAAGACCCGACACCGAGCACAGATACGCAGTATTTT. It yields the protein CASSQDPTPSTDTQYF.

This chain connects TRBV21-1 to TRBJ1-4. TRBV21-1 is described as a pseudogene. The CDR3 is 14 amino acids. CDR3 residues: CASNLREGMEKLFF. The CDR3 DNA sequence: TGTGCCAGCAACCTTAGGGAGGGGATGGAGAAACTGTTTTTT.

J is TRBJ2-5 and V is TRBV5-4, with 8 positions matching TRBD1. Germline V CDR1 and CDR2: SGHNT, YYREEE (reference sequence). This CDR3 has 14 residues. The V gene end was trimmed by 4 bases and the J gene end by 6 bases; junction bases not matched to a gene: 8. CDR3 bases: TGTGCCAGCAGCCGCGGACAGGGTGAAAAGACCCAGTACTTC. It specifies CASSRGQGEKTQYF.

The V call is TRBV27, the J call TRBJ2-7; 9 nucleotides match TRBD1. This CDR3 spans 15 amino acids. From germline, CDR1 is MNHEY and CDR2 SMNVEV (reference sequence). V dropped 3 bases and J dropped 3; count of bases not matched to a gene: 6. The CDR3 protein is CASSFSGTGHYEQYF. CDR3 sequence (DNA): TGTGCCAGCAGTTTCTCCGGGACAGGGCACTACGAGCAGTACTTC.

The gene calls are TRBV29-1 and TRBJ2-1; 11 positions match TRBD2. CDR3 length: 15 amino acids. The V gene end was trimmed by 5 bases and the J gene end by 6 bases; junction bases not matched to a gene: 9. Germline CDR1 and CDR2: SQVTM and ANQGSEA. CDR3 sequence (DNA): TGCAGCGTTAAGGGTAGCGGGAGGGGGGGCAATGAGCAGTTCTTC. It yields the protein CSVKGSGRGGNEQFF.

This sequence joins TRBV7-6 and TRBJ1-3; 8 positions agree with TRBD1. The CDR3 is 15 amino acids. CDR1 is SGHVS, CDR2 FNYEAQ, per germline. V gave up 5 bases and J gave up 0 bases; unmatched junction bases: 3. CDR3 amino acids: CASSAGTGSGNTIYF. The CDR3 DNA follows: TGTGCCAGCAGCGCCGGGACAGGCTCTGGAAACACCATATATTTT. Full variable domain (missing parts from reference TRBV7-6 and TRBJ1-3): GAGVSQSPRYKVTKRGQDVALRCDPISGHVSLYWYRQALGQGPEFLTYFNYEAQQDKSGLPNDRFSAERPEGSISTLTIQRTEQRDSAMYRCASSAGTGSGNTIYFGEGSWLTVV.

The chain is built from TRBV5-1 and TRBJ1-1, with TRBD1 as a possible D gene (5 bases). CDR1 and CDR2 from the germline V gene are SGHRS and YFSETQ. V lost 3 bases and J 2 bases, leaving 14 bases between the germline ends. There are 15 residues in the CDR3. The CDR3 nucleotides are TGCGCCAGCAGCTGGGAAGGCAGGGCAAACACTGAAGCTTTCTTT. Protein: CASSWEGRANTEAFF.

V usage is TRBV18 and J usage is TRBJ2-1, with TRBD1 matching over 8 bases. The CDR3 has 14 amino acids. V was clipped by 3 bases and J by 7 bases; unmatched bases: 5. Germline V CDR1 and CDR2: KGHSH, LQKENI. CDR3 nucleotides: TGTGCCAGCTCACCTAAGACAGGGGTTAATGAGCAGTTCTTC. This gives the protein CASSPKTGVNEQFF.

In its sample, this clone was seen a few times. The chain is built from TRBV5-5 and TRBJ1-1; 9 bases fit TRBD1. V was pared by 4 bases and J by 1 base, with 8 bases of the junction left unmatched. The CDR3 runs 16 residues. CDR1 SGHKS and CDR2 YYEKEE come from the germline V gene (reference sequence). This chain's CDR3 is CASSGGTGRGNTEAFF. Written as DNA, the CDR3 is TGTGCCAGCAGCGGAGGGACAGGGCGGGGGAACACTGAAGCTTTCTTT.